The 16 T cell receptor beta chains below were found in one sample sequenced in a study of beta chain features in type 1 diabetes. Reverse transcription of all isolated RNA meant that expressed TCRB transcripts were sequenced. Libraries were prepared by immunoSEQ multiplex PCR; TCRdb keeps only in-frame clonotypes and omits some of them. In the table there are about 900,000 clones, around a sixth of which are singletons. Sequencing was carried out using naive CD4+ T cells from blood. Every receptor here comes from a woman in her late teens or twenties in good health.

A few counts support this clone. The chain couples TRBV9 to TRBJ2-1, with TRBD2 identical over 9 bases. Germline lookup yields CDR1 SGDLS and CDR2 YYNGEE. The V segment lost 3 bases and the J segment 11 bases; nucleotides outside the gene matches: 9. The CDR3 covers 14 residues. The CDR3 loop reads CASSATGLAIKQFF. The CDR3 bases are TGTGCCAGCAGCGCGACCGGACTAGCGATTAAGCAGTTCTTC.

The rearrangement joins TRBV9 to TRBJ2-7; TRBD2 agrees at 9 bases. The length of the CDR3 is 19 residues. Germline V CDR1 and CDR2: SGDLS, YYNGEE. The V and J ends lost 2 bases and 0 bases, in that order; junction bases with no gene match: 15. In nucleotides, the CDR3 is TGTGCCAGCAGCGTCGGGGATAGCGGGAGAGGCGGGAGCTCCTACGAGCAGTACTTC. This codes for CASSVGDSGRGGSSYEQYF.

This clone was found a few times. The J gene is TRBJ1-1, the V gene TRBV7-2, with TRBD1 as a possible D gene (5 bases). The CDR3 totals 15 residues. The germline V gene encodes CDR1 SGHTA and CDR2 FQGNSA. Trimming took off 3 bases at V and 3 bases at J, with 14 bases between the two ends. CDR3 amino acids: CASSFRDRPYTEAFF. CDR3 sequence (DNA): TGTGCCAGCAGCTTTAGAGACAGACCATACACTGAAGCTTTCTTT.

The chain is built from TRBV19 and TRBJ2-7; 7 nucleotides agree with TRBD2. The junction had 6 bases not matched to a gene; V was cut back by 0 bases and J by 1 base. Germline-derived CDR1 and CDR2 are LNHDA and SQIVND (reference sequence). The CDR3 contains 16 residues. The CDR3 protein is CASSIDILAESYEQYF. The CDR3, as DNA: TGTGCCAGTAGTATAGATATTCTAGCGGAATCCTACGAGCAGTACTTC.

This clone came up a few times. The CDR3 sequence is CASSLARGLAGVETQYF. CDR3 in DNA: TGTGCCAGCAGCTTAGCGCGGGGACTAGCGGGAGTTGAGACCCAGTACTTC. The chain combines TRBV7-9 with TRBJ2-5; 14 bases agree with TRBD2. The junction had 5 bases not matched to a gene; V was cut back by 0 bases and J by 5 bases. The CDR3 loop spans 17 amino acids. CDR1 is SEHNR and CDR2 is FQNEAQ in the germline V gene (reference sequence).

J is TRBJ2-7 and V is TRBV10-3; either TRBD1 or TRBD2 may supply D (5 bases each). This CDR3 region has 14 residues. Trimming shortened V by 8 bases and J by 3 bases, and 17 bases separated the two germline ends. From germline, CDR1 is ENHRY and CDR2 SYGVKD. CDR3 protein: CAIGTTRGGYEQYF. The CDR3, as DNA: TGTGCCATCGGGACCACCCGTGGAGGCTACGAGCAGTACTTC.

The chain uses TRBV28 and TRBJ2-1; D gene uncertain. CDR3 size: 12 residues. Germline CDR1 MDHEN, CDR2 SYDVKM. Trimming took 0 bases from V and 8 from J, leaving 5 bases between them. The CDR3 DNA reads TGTGCCAGCAGTTTATGGGGTTATGAGCAGTTCTTC. Amino acids: CASSLWGYEQFF. The full variable domain, in which reference TRBV28 and TRBJ2-1 provide the parts outside the CDR3, is DVKVTQSSRYLVKRTGEKVFLECVQDMDHENMFWYRQDPGLGLRLIYFSYDVKMKEKGDIPEGYSVSREKKERFSLILESASTNQTSMYLCASSLWGYEQFFGPGTRLTVL.

For this clone: Other nucleotide sequences from this sample produce the same CDR3. J is TRBJ2-7 and V is TRBV6-5; tentatively, D is TRBD2 (6 bases). V was clipped by 0 bases and J by 0 bases, with 6 bases between them. CDR1 MNHEY and CDR2 SVGAGI come from the germline V gene. The CDR3 has 14 residues. CDR3 in DNA: TGTGCCAGCAGTTACTCCGGGGGCTCCTACGAGCAGTACTTC. This gives the protein CASSYSGGSYEQYF.

This chain links TRBV29-1 with TRBJ1-3; no definite D call. The V gene's germline CDR1 is SQVTM and CDR2 ANQGSEA. The CDR3 contains 13 residues. The V end was cut by 4 bases, the J end by 1 base, with 8 bases between. The CDR3 DNA reads as TGCAGCGTTGTTTCCGGGTCTGGAAACACCATATATTTT. Its protein product is CSVVSGSGNTIYF.

This clone has a handful of counts. The chain carries TRBV18 and TRBJ1-1; 9 nucleotides match TRBD1. Trimming removed 2 bases from V and 2 bases from J; junction bases left unmatched: 6. Germline assignment: CDR1 KGHSH and CDR2 LQKENI. The CDR3 has 16 residues. CDR3 nucleotides: TGTGCCAGCTCACCAGACAGGGGGAGCGTTAACACTGAAGCTTTCTTT. Translating gives CASSPDRGSVNTEAFF.

This clone has a handful of counts. The chain links TRBV25-1 to TRBJ2-5, with D tentatively TRBD1 (5 bases). The germline gives CDR1 MGHDK, CDR2 SYGVNS. There are 16 residues in the CDR3. V gave up 3 bases and J gave up 7 bases, with 21 bases separating them. The DNA for the CDR3 is TGTGCCAGCAGTGATTGGGGCAGGACCTCTACGGCGACCCAGTACTTC. Its translation is CASSDWGRTSTATQYF. Full variable domain (outside the CDR3, taken from reference TRBV25-1 and TRBJ2-5): EADIYQTPRYLVIGTGKKITLECSQTMGHDKMYWYQQDPGMELHLIHYSYGVNSTEKGDLSSESTVSRIRTEHFPLTLESARPSHTSQYLCASSDWGRTSTATQYFGPGTRLLVL.

The chain links TRBV2 to TRBJ1-1; D call uncertain. V was pared by 7 bases and J by 0 bases, with 9 bases between. Germline loops: CDR1 SNHLY, CDR2 FYNNEI. The CDR3 is made up of 13 amino acids. In nucleotides, the CDR3 is TGTGCCAGCAACCCAAATTTGAACACTGAAGCTTTCTTT. Amino acid sequence: CASNPNLNTEAFF. The whole variable domain, remainder taken from reference TRBV2 and TRBJ1-1, is EPEVTQTPSHQVTQMGQEVILRCVPISNHLYFYWYRQILGQKVEFLVSFYNNEISEKSEIFDDQFSVERPDGSNFTLKIRSTKLEDSAMYFCASNPNLNTEAFFGQGTRLTVV.

The CDR3 nucleotides read TGCGCCAGCAGTCTAGCGGGACTGGTCGACGGGGAGCTGTTTTTT. Protein: CASSLAGLVDGELFF. The chain has TRBV10-2 and TRBJ2-2; 9 bases fit TRBD2. The CDR3 spans 15 residues. Germline V gene data show CDR1 as WSHSY and CDR2 as SAAADI. Trimming at V came to 5 bases and at J to 7 bases, leaving 8 bases not matched to a gene.

This clone occurred a few times. The rearrangement joins TRBV9 to TRBJ2-3; TRBD1 agrees at 8 bases. The CDR3 covers 15 residues. The trim removed 4 bases at V and 3 bases at J, leaving 7 bases unmatched. Germline V lookup: CDR1 SGDLS, CDR2 YYNGEE. As DNA, the CDR3 is TGTGCCAGCAGCCCCCGACAGGGGTCTACAGATACGCAGTATTTT. Its translation is CASSPRQGSTDTQYF.

This clone appeared many times. V is TRBV21-1 and J is TRBJ2-6; the table's D gene call, TRBD2, was not cross checked with the DNA. TRBV21-1 is reported as a pseudogene. The CDR3 is 16 amino acids. CDR3 region: CASSNRGSSGANVLTF. The CDR3 coding sequence is TGTGCCAGCAGCAATCGAGGGAGTTCTGGGGCCAACGTCCTGACTTTC.

The V call is TRBV11-1, the J call TRBJ2-1; 11 nucleotides agree with TRBD2. Per germline, CDR1 SGHAT and CDR2 FQDESV (reference sequence). Losses at the gene ends were 5 bases for V and 8 bases for J; bases not matched to a gene: 5. This CDR3 has 14 amino acids. The CDR3 DNA follows: TGTGCCAGCAGCCTAGGACTAGCGGGCGATGAGCAGTTCTTC. Its protein is CASSLGLAGDEQFF.